Reported below is one T cell receptor beta chain. No antigen is known for it. The data were obtained in a study of blood T cells in healthy people across ages. The authors ran a second PCR of 7 to 11 cycles using a sample-barcoded 5' primer and a J-beta primer mix. Each cDNA molecule was tagged by a template-switch adaptor that had 12 random nucleotides. Using its own MiXCR run on the 5' RACE reads, TCRdb lists one record per CDR3 protein. The repertoire has fewer than 750,000 distinct CDR3 sequences, around 50% of them found once; the top ten carry around 25%. Broader study findings: More naive CD4+ cells and higher diversity were found in long-lived than in aged donors.

Germline values: CDR1 MNHEY, CDR2 SVGEGT. The CDR3 spans 17 residues. Trimming removed 4 bases from V and 0 bases from J, with 16 bases in between. The receptor was derived from a man aged 80 or over in good health. The chain couples TRBV6-2 or TRBV6-3 to TRBJ1-5; D might be TRBD1 (6 bases). Material: blood. CDR3 region: CASSFLRGQHSNQPQHF. DNA of the CDR3: TGTGCCAGCAGTTTCCTTCGAGGACAGCATAGCAATCAGCCCCAGCATTTT.